Shown below are 21 T cell receptor beta chains from a single sample sequenced in a study of read filtering for tumor transcriptome and immune sequencing. This library used roughly 430 ng RNA and molecular barcoded adaptors spanning alpha/delta and beta/gamma chains. TCRdb redid the calling of the reads with MiXCR, one entry per CDR3 protein. The table shows about 86,000 distinct CDR3 sequences, with over 9% occurring only once. Sequencing was carried out using a population of CD138-negative cells sorted from bone marrow. The receptors were gathered from a donor older than 35 with multiple myeloma.

This clonotype was recorded many times. Compared with germline, one end of the junction differs, possibly owing to a read error. The chain carries TRBV7-9 and TRBJ2-3; D uncertain. CDR1 SEHNR and CDR2 FQNEAQ come from the germline V gene (reference sequence). This CDR3 has 12 amino acids. CDR3 in amino acids: CASSPPTDTQYF. CDR3 DNA: TGCGCCAGCAGCCCACCCACAGATACGCAGTATTTT.

This clonotype appeared many times. The chain carries TRBV11-2 and TRBJ2-1; no firm D call. V was trimmed by 5 bases and J by 7 bases, leaving 9 bases between them. The CDR3 consists of 12 residues. The V gene's germline CDR1 is SGHAT and CDR2 FQNNGV. For the CDR3, the DNA is TGTGCCAGCAGCCCATCCCGTAATGAGCAGTTCTTC. Protein product: CASSPSRNEQFF.

In its sample, this clonotype was seen a few times. The V gene is TRBV5-1, the J gene TRBJ2-1, with D unclear. Germline V gives CDR1 SGHRS, CDR2 YFSETQ. The CDR3 runs to 14 residues. V lost 0 bases to trimming and J lost 7 bases, with 11 bases between them. CDR3 in amino acids: CASSLGSQGNEQFF. As DNA, the CDR3 is TGCGCCAGCAGCTTGGGGTCCCAAGGGAATGAGCAGTTCTTC.

In its sample, this clonotype was seen many times. The chain is built from TRBV2 and TRBJ1-2, with 8 bases that match TRBD1. Germline V lookup: CDR1 SNHLY, CDR2 FYNNEI. V was clipped by 6 bases and J by 4 bases; unmatched bases: 7. The CDR3 runs 14 residues. In DNA, the CDR3 is TGTGCCAGCAGGGGGACAGGCATTGGCTATGGCTACACCTTC. This codes for CASRGTGIGYGYTF.

The chain is built from TRBV3-1 and TRBJ1-2; TRBD1 matches 8 bases. The CDR3 is made up of 15 amino acids. The J segment lost 0 bases and the V segment lost 3 bases, leaving 3 bases of the junction unmatched. Germline assignment: CDR1 LGHDT and CDR2 YNNKEL (reference sequence). CDR3 region: CASSQTDRANYGYTF. DNA of the CDR3: TGTGCCAGCAGCCAGACGGACAGGGCTAACTATGGCTACACCTTC. The whole variable domain, filled in from reference TRBV3-1 and TRBJ1-2, reads DTAVSQTPKYLVTQMGNDKSIKCEQNLGHDTMYWYKQDSKKFLKIMFSYNNKELIINETVPNRFSPKSPDKAHLNLHINSLELGDSAVYFCASSQTDRANYGYTFGSGTRLTVV.

Many counts were recorded for this clonotype. The J gene is TRBJ1-1, the V gene TRBV24-1, with 8 bases aligning to TRBD1. Losses at the gene ends were 5 bases for V and 3 bases for J; bases not matched to a gene: 4. The length of the CDR3 is 14 residues. Germline CDR1 reads KGHDR; CDR2 reads SFDVKD. The chain's CDR3 is CATSAAGQDTEAFF. The CDR3 coding sequence is TGTGCCACCAGTGCAGCGGGACAGGACACTGAAGCTTTCTTT.

This clonotype showed up just a few times. Given a much more abundant clone one base away, this may be a read error. The chain has TRBV5-1 and TRBJ1-4; D is unclear. The CDR3 is 12 residues long. Germline-derived CDR1 and CDR2 are SGHRS and YFSETQ. CDR3 DNA: TGCGCCAGCGCAGCGGAGGATGAAGAACTGTTTTTT. Amino acids: CASAAEDEELFF. The variable domain in full, completed from reference TRBV5-1 and TRBJ1-4, reads KAGVTQTPRYLIKTRGQQVTLSCSPISGHRSVSWYQQTPGQGLQFLFEYFSETQRNKGNFPGRFSGRQFSNSRSEMNVSTLELGDSALYLCASAAEDEELFFGSGTQLSVL.

This clonotype was counted ten times or more. J is TRBJ2-1 and V is TRBV9; 15 bases agree with TRBD2. V gave up 4 bases and J gave up 9 bases; unmatched junction bases: 8. The CDR3 spans 16 residues. Germline assignment: CDR1 SGDLS and CDR2 YYNGEE. CDR3 residues: CASSFLGLAGGGEQFF. In DNA form, the CDR3 reads TGTGCCAGCAGCTTCCTCGGACTAGCGGGAGGGGGTGAGCAGTTCTTC.

In its sample, this clonotype was seen many times. This rearrangement joins TRBV5-1 to TRBJ2-5, with 9 bases that match TRBD2. The CDR3 loop spans 16 amino acids. Trimming took 0 bases from V and 5 from J; bases not matched to a gene: 8. Germline CDR1 is SGHRS and CDR2 is YFSETQ. CDR3 amino acids: CASSLDGVAGVETQYF. CDR3 nucleotide sequence: TGCGCCAGCAGCTTGGATGGGGTAGCGGGAGTTGAGACCCAGTACTTC. Based on the CDR3 plus reference TRBV5-1 and TRBJ2-5, the full variable domain is KAGVTQTPRYLIKTRGQQVTLSCSPISGHRSVSWYQQTPGQGLQFLFEYFSETQRNKGNFPGRFSGRQFSNSRSEMNVSTLELGDSALYLCASSLDGVAGVETQYFGPGTRLLVL.

This clonotype appeared many times. This sequence joins TRBV6-6 and TRBJ2-1; TRBD2 aligns across 14 bases. The CDR3 runs 17 residues. V was clipped by 0 bases and J by 7 bases; unmatched bases: 5. CDR1 MNHNY and CDR2 SVGAGI come from the germline V gene (reference sequence). The DNA of the CDR3 is TGTGCCAGCAGTTACTCCATGGGACTAGCGGGAGCGAATGAGCAGTTCTTC. Translating gives CASSYSMGLAGANEQFF.

This clonotype has ten or more counts. The gene calls are TRBV11-2 and TRBJ2-2; 13 bases match TRBD2. V trimming: 0 bases; J trimming: 7 bases; junction bases outside the gene matches: 2. CDR1 is SGHAT and CDR2 is FQNNGV in the germline V gene. This CDR3 has 16 residues. The CDR3 region has the DNA TGTGCCAGCAGCTTAGACAGACTAGCGGGAGGCGGGGAGCTGTTTTTT. Protein product: CASSLDRLAGGGELFF.

This clonotype has at least ten counts. The chain carries TRBV7-6 and TRBJ2-2; 10 bases match TRBD2. Germline V gives CDR1 SGHVS, CDR2 FNYEAQ. The CDR3 totals 17 residues. The V gene end was trimmed by 0 bases and the J gene end by 6 bases; junction bases not matched to a gene: 7. The CDR3 here is CASSLALAGAVPGELFF. The CDR3 DNA reads TGTGCCAGCAGCTTAGCGCTAGCGGGGGCCGTACCCGGGGAGCTGTTTTTT.

This clonotype has a count of ten or more. The chain uses TRBV30 and TRBJ1-1; D is unclear. Germline loops: CDR1 GTSNPN, CDR2 SVGIG (reference sequence). The CDR3 covers 14 residues. Trimming shortened V by 5 bases and J by 4 bases, and 17 bases separated the two germline ends. CDR3 loop: CAWGRRGLSTEAFF. CDR3 nucleotide sequence: TGTGCCTGGGGACGTCGTGGACTGAGCACTGAAGCTTTCTTT. Complete variable domain (other parts from reference TRBV30 and TRBJ1-1): SQTIHQWPATLVQPVGSPLSLECTVEGTSNPNLYWYRQAAGRGLQLLFYSVGIGQISSEVPQNLSASRPQDRQFILSSKKLLLSDSGFYLCAWGRRGLSTEAFFGQGTRLTVV.

This clonotype was recorded many times. The chain carries TRBV5-1 and TRBJ2-1, with 13 bases aligning to TRBD2. V was clipped by 4 bases and J by 9 bases; unmatched bases: 7. CDR1 SGHRS and CDR2 YFSETQ come from the germline V gene. CDR3 length: 15 residues. The CDR3 reads CASSRTSGSAGEQFF. For the CDR3, the DNA is TGCGCCAGCAGCAGGACTAGCGGGAGCGCAGGTGAGCAGTTCTTC.

Regarding this clonotype: Since a much larger clone is just one base distant, this may be a read error. The CDR3 DNA follows: TGCGCCAGCGGCTTGGATTCTAGAATTCCGGGAGATACGCAGTATTTT. This gives the protein CASGLDSRIPGDTQYF. The V and J genes are TRBV5-1 and TRBJ2-3; no clear D gene. The CDR3 consists of 16 residues. Germline CDR1 is SGHRS and CDR2 is YFSETQ. Combining the CDR3 with reference TRBV5-1 and TRBJ2-3 gives the whole variable domain KAGVTQTPRYLIKTRGQQVTLSCSPISGHRSVSWYQQTPGQGLQFLFEYFSETQRNKGNFPGRFSGRQFSNSRSEMNVSTLELGDSALYLCASGLDSRIPGDTQYFGPGTRLTVL.

Ten or more counts support this clonotype. A read error is possible here, since a much larger clone lies one base away. This CDR3 reads CSAGENNEQFF. In nucleotides, the CDR3 is TGCAGTGCTGGAGAAAACAATGAGCAGTTCTTC. The gene calls are TRBV20-1 and TRBJ2-1; D gene ambiguous. The CDR3 has 11 residues. CDR1 is DFQATT and CDR2 is SNEGSKA in the germline V gene (reference sequence).

This clonotype has ten or more counts. The chain recombines TRBV7-8 with TRBJ2-7; D possibly corresponds to TRBD2 (5 bases). Germline CDR1 is SGHVS and CDR2 is FQNEAQ. Trimming removed 3 bases from V and 6 bases from J, with 9 bases in between. The CDR3 has 12 residues. The CDR3 is CASSLDFREQYF. In nucleotides, the CDR3 is TGTGCCAGCAGCTTGGACTTTCGCGAGCAGTACTTC.

This clonotype was observed many times. The V and J genes are TRBV29-1 and TRBJ1-2; TRBD1 matches at 7 bases. Germline CDR1 reads SQVTM; CDR2 reads ANQGSEA. Trimming cost V 7 bases and J 0 bases; bases outside gene matches: 5. This CDR3 is built from 13 residues. CDR3 sequence: CSAGGGTNYGYTF. For the CDR3, the DNA is TGCAGCGCCGGAGGGGGCACTAACTATGGCTACACCTTC. The complete variable domain, with remaining parts taken from reference TRBV29-1 and TRBJ1-2, reads SAVISQKPSRDICQRGTSLTIQCQVDSQVTMMFWYRQQPGQSLTLIATANQGSEATYESGFVIDKFPISRPNLTFSTLTVSNMSPEDSSIYLCSAGGGTNYGYTFGSGTRLTVV.

In its sample, this clonotype was seen a few times. This may come from a read error, since a much larger clone is one base off. The J gene is TRBJ2-2, the V gene TRBV20-1; the match to TRBD1 covers 7 bases. Germline loops: CDR1 DFQATT, CDR2 SNEGSKA (reference sequence). The CDR3 consists of 16 residues. This chain's CDR3 is CNAPRTGTGRGGELFF. CDR3 in DNA: TGCAATGCTCCCCGGACAGGAACGGGGCGAGGAGGGGAGCTGTTTTTT.

This clonotype was recorded at least ten times. The chain's CDR3 is CSARRGSGYTF. Here the CDR3 DNA reads TGCAGTGCTAGAAGGGGGAGTGGCTACACCTTC. The chain couples TRBV20-1 to TRBJ1-2, with D maybe TRBD1 (6 bases). The germline V gene has CDR1 DFQATT and CDR2 SNEGSKA (reference sequence). The CDR3 runs to 11 residues. V lost 2 bases, J lost 7 bases, and 8 bases lay in between.

The sample holds many counts of this clonotype. This chain connects TRBV2 to TRBJ2-7, with 9 bases that match TRBD2. Trimming removed 5 bases from V and 7 bases from J; junction bases left unmatched: 15. This CDR3 has 16 amino acids. The germline V gene has CDR1 SNHLY and CDR2 FYNNEI. The CDR3 DNA is TGTGCCAGCAGTCAGGCCGGGATTAGCGGGAGCGGGGAGCAGTACTTC. It codes for CASSQAGISGSGEQYF.